This note documents a single T cell receptor (beta chain) sequence. The sample is drawn from a study of cytomegalovirus exposure and HLA in healthy donors. The PCR used 60 Vbeta and 13 Jbeta primers. The protocol was immunoSEQ multiplex PCR, while the TCRdb copy is restricted to in-frame clones and leaves out a portion. The repertoire holds approximately 220,000 clones, 60% to 80% seen once, with roughly 2% in the top ten. Germline lookup yields CDR1 SGHAT and CDR2 FQNNGV. Trimming left V 0 bases short and J 0 bases short, with 16 bases between. The CDR3 is made up of 18 amino acids. The receptor comes from a woman in her twenties or thirties in good health and CMV-seronegative. This rearrangement joins TRBV11-2 to TRBJ2-3; D perhaps matches TRBD2 (5 bases). Source material: PBMCs. The CDR3 region has the DNA TGTGCCAGCAGCTTAGAGCTAGCTGGTGTTTCTAGCACAGATACGCAGTATTTT. Translation gives CASSLELAGVSSTDTQYF. The entire variable domain, with the rest obtained from reference TRBV11-2 and TRBJ2-3, is as follows: EAGVAQSPRYKIIEKRQSVAFWCNPISGHATLYWYQQILGQGPKLLIQFQNNGVVDDSQLPKDRFSAERLKGVDSTLKIQPAKLEDSAVYLCASSLELAGVSSTDTQYFGPGTRLTVL.